This T cell receptor (beta chain) was found in a study of HIV-infected patients and healthy controls. A single record per CDR3 protein comes from TCRdb applying MiXCR to the 5' RACE reads. The sample carries some 20,000 distinct CDR3 sequences, roughly 19% recorded once. The CDR3 runs 15 residues. Per the germline V gene, CDR1 is LGHNA and CDR2 is YNFKEQ. The V end was cut by 0 bases, the J end by 2 bases, with 9 bases between. The rearrangement joins TRBV4-2 to TRBJ2-3; D not certain. The sample was CD8+ T cells from blood. The source is a human donor in good health. For the CDR3, the DNA is TGTGCCAGCAGCCAAGATCTACGATACACAGATACGCAGTATTTT. Protein product: CASSQDLRYTDTQYF.